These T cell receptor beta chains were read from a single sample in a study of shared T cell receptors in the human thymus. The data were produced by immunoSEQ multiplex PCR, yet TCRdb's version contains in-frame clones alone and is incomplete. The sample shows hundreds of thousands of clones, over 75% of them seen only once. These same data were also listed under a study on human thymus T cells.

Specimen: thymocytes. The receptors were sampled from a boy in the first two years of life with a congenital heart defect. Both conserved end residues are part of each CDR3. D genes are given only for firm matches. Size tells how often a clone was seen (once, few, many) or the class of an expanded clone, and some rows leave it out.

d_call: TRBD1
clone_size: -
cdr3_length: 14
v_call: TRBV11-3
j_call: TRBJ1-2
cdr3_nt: TGTGCCAGCAGCTTCCACGGACAGGGAGGTGGCTACACCTTC
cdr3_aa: CASSFHGQGGGYTF

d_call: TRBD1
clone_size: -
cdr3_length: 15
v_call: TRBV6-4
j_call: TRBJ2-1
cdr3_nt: TGTGCCAGCAGTGACTCACGGGACAGCCCTAATGAGCAGTTCTTC
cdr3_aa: CASSDSRDSPNEQFF

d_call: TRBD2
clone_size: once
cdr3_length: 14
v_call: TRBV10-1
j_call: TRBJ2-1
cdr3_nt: TGCGCCAGCAGTGGGGAGGGCCGGGGCAATGAGCAGTTCTTC
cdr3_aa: CASSGEGRGNEQFF

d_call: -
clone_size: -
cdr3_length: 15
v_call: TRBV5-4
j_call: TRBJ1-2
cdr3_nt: TGTGCCAGCAGCTTGGGAGGAGTTACTAACTACGGCTACACCTTC
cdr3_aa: CASSLGGVTNYGYTF

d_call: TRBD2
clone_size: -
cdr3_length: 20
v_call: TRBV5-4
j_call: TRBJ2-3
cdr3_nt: TGTGCCAGCAGCCCGAACCTACGACTAGCGGGAGTAACCCCCCCAGATACGCAGTATTTT
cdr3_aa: CASSPNLRLAGVTPPDTQYF

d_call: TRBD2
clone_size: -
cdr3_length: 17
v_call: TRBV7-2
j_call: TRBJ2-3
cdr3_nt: TGTGCCAGCAGCCCAAGCGGGACTAGCGGGAGCACAGATACGCAGTATTTT
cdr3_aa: CASSPSGTSGSTDTQYF

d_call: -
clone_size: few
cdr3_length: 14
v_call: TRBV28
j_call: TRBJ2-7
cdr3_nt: TGTGCCAGCAGTTCGGCCGAACGGGCCTACGAGCAGTACTTC
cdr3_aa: CASSSAERAYEQYF

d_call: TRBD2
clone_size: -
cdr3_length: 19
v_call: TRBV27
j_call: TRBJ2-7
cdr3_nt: TGTGCCAGCAGTCCCCCCCTTGGACTAGCGGGAGGGAAGACCTACGAGCAGTACTTC
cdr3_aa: CASSPPLGLAGGKTYEQYF

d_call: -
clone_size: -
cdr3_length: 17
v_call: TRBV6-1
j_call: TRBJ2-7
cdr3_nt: TGTGCCAGCAGTGAAGCGCGGGCAAGACAGGTGCCCTACGAGCAGTACTTC
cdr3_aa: CASSEARARQVPYEQYF

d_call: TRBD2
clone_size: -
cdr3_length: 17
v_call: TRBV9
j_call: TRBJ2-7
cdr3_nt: TGTGCCAGCAGCGTAGGGGGCGGGAGGGCCCTCGAGAACGAGCAGTACTTC
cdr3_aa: CASSVGGGRALENEQYF

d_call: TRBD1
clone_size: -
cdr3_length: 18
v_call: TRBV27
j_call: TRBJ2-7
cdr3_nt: TGTGCCAGCAGTTTCTCGGGACAGGGCGCGCCTGGGTACTACGAGCAGTACTTC
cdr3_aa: CASSFSGQGAPGYYEQYF

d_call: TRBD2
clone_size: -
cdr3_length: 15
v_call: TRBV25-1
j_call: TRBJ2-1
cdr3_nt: TGTGCCAGCAGTGAATTGCTTAGCGGGAGCTATGAGCAGTTCTTC
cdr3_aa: CASSELLSGSYEQFF